One and the same sample provided the 10 T cell receptor beta chains below, sequenced in a study of T cell responses to AZD1222 COVID-19 vaccine. The repertoire was sequenced with immunoSEQ multiplex PCR; TCRdb's copy has only in-frame clones and lacks some. The sample includes some 120,000 clones, around 90% of them seen just once. Here the sequenced sample was peripheral blood, taken on day 0 of AZD1222 vaccination. These receptors came from an adult in good health.

V and J are TRBV6-2 or TRBV6-3 and TRBJ1-2, with a tentative D call TRBD1 (5 bases). The CDR3 consists of 12 residues. Trimming cost V 6 bases and J 8 bases, with 13 bases left between them. Germline V gives CDR1 MNHEY, CDR2 SVGEGT. The CDR3 region has the DNA TGTGCCAGCAGCCCGCTGGGGGTCGGCTACACCTTC. Its protein is CASSPLGVGYTF.

The chain links TRBV10-3 to TRBJ2-3; perhaps TRBD2 as D (5 bases). Deletions cut 3 bases from V and 1 base from J, with 14 bases between. CDR1 is ENHRY, CDR2 SYGVKD, per germline. The CDR3 runs to 16 residues. CDR3 DNA: TGTGCCATCAGTGATCTGGTCCAGCGGCGCACAGATACGCAGTATTTT. It is translated as CAISDLVQRRTDTQYF.

This clone showed up just a few times. J is TRBJ1-2 and V is TRBV12-3 or TRBV12-4; D gene unclear. Trimming removed 6 bases from V and 4 bases from J, with 12 bases in between. The CDR3 is 13 residues long. The CDR3 sequence: CASSQDGSYGYTF. The CDR3, as DNA: TGTGCCAGCAGCCAAGACGGTTCCTATGGCTACACCTTC.

CDR3 bases: TGTGCCAGCAGTTACGGGGGCCTCGGCTATGGCTACACCTTC. Translated, it gives CASSYGGLGYGYTF. The J gene is TRBJ1-2, the V gene TRBV6-5; TRBD1 might be the D (6 bases). Trimming left V 2 bases short and J 4 bases short, with 11 bases between. The germline V gene encodes CDR1 MNHEY and CDR2 SVGAGI. The CDR3 is 14 amino acids.

This sequence joins TRBV14 and TRBJ1-2; D remains unclear. Germline loops: CDR1 SGHDN, CDR2 FVKESK. Trimming stripped 1 base from V and 7 bases from J, with 13 bases between. This CDR3 spans 14 amino acids. CDR3 in amino acids: CASSQAGSAVGYTF. DNA of the CDR3: TGTGCCAGCAGCCAAGCCGGATCCGCTGTTGGCTACACCTTC.

The J gene is TRBJ1-2, the V gene TRBV19; D uncertain. The CDR3 is 15 residues long. The germline gives CDR1 LNHDA, CDR2 SQIVND (reference sequence). The V and J ends lost 5 bases and 0 bases respectively, with 13 bases between them. CDR3 loop: CASSPRGSANYGYTF. For the CDR3, the DNA is TGTGCCAGTAGTCCTCGTGGCAGCGCTAACTATGGCTACACCTTC.

This clone was seen more than once but under ten times. The chain combines TRBV6-4 with TRBJ1-5; a weak D match, TRBD1 (5 bases). Trimming left V 4 bases short and J 3 bases short, with 7 bases between. The CDR3 length is 13 residues. The germline V gene has CDR1 MRHNA and CDR2 SNTAGT. CDR3 region: CASSAGLNQPQHF. The CDR3 region has the DNA TGTGCCAGCAGTGCAGGGCTCAATCAGCCCCAGCATTTT.

The rearrangement links TRBV5-6 to TRBJ1-5; no firm D call. The CDR3 sequence is 16 residues long. Germline V gene lookup returns CDR1 SGHDT and CDR2 YYEEEE. V gave up 1 base and J gave up 2 bases, with 13 bases separating them. The CDR3 DNA follows: TGTGCCAGCAGCTTGATGGCCGGATCGGGCAATCAGCCCCAGCATTTT. Translating it yields CASSLMAGSGNQPQHF.

V usage is TRBV27 and J usage is TRBJ2-1; perhaps TRBD2 as D (7 bases). Germline lookup yields CDR1 MNHEY and CDR2 SMNVEV (reference sequence). The CDR3 is 14 amino acids. The V end lost 6 bases, the J end lost 6 bases, and 15 bases lay between the germline ends. As DNA, the CDR3 is TGTGCCAGCAGCCCCCGGGGGGCCGCCAATGAGCAGTTCTTC. Translation: CASSPRGAANEQFF.

This clone was picked up one time. This chain joins TRBV27 and TRBJ1-2, with TRBD1 as a possible D gene (5 bases). The CDR3 has 12 residues. V lost 8 bases and J lost 8, with 15 bases in between. CDR1 is MNHEY and CDR2 is SMNVEV in the germline V gene (reference sequence). CDR3 protein: CASSSVGGGYTF. DNA of the CDR3: TGTGCCAGCTCCTCGGTGGGGGGGGGCTACACCTTC.